This T cell receptor beta chain was recorded in a study of T-cell memory formation after mild COVID-19. Study background: Largely, TCR clusters stayed within a single donor.

Regarding the study as a whole: Contracting CD4+ clones were located mainly in CM and EM, and CD8+ clones in EMRA.

A word on this clonotype: What it binds is unknown.

Using constant-segment primers, 5'RACE produced TCR alpha and TCR beta cDNA libraries carrying sample barcodes and UMIs. TCRdb itself ran the 5' RACE reads through MiXCR, one entry per CDR3 protein. The top ten hold roughly an eighth of the sample, which has 500,000 to 550,000 distinct CDR3 sequences, about 20% seen once. Per germline, CDR1 DFQATT and CDR2 SNEGSKA (reference sequence). The CDR3 is made up of 14 amino acids. V was pared by 5 bases and J by 6 bases, with 9 bases of the junction left unmatched. The source of this sequence is an adult woman who had mild COVID-19 (a few samples of this study predate the infection). Cell type and time point are not known. The source material was PBMCs or a T cell subset sorted from them (not recorded which). The rearrangement joins TRBV20-1 to TRBJ2-1, with 8 bases lining up with TRBD2. CDR3 amino acids: CSARGGLVINEQFF. The CDR3 nucleotides read TGCAGTGCTCGAGGGGGACTAGTTATCAATGAGCAGTTCTTC.